The source of this T cell receptor beta chain is a study of blood T cell repertoires in COVID-19. Study in general: COVID-19 samples, acute and convalescent, were from the United States, Italy and Spain. T cells, B-cell-depleted T cells, or PBMCs provided the cDNA or gDNA that served as material.

CDR3 size: 18 residues. The V end was cut by 6 bases, the J end by 3 bases, with 26 bases between. The germline V gene encodes CDR1 MDHEN and CDR2 SYDVKM. Original processing methods: Using reference gene primer amplification, nucleated cell counts were estimated. Sequencing used immunoSEQ multiplex PCR; TCRdb keeps in-frame clones, though not all of them. The DNA was the basis for D and trimming; V, J and clone size are from that table. The sample lists about 40,000 clones; about 80% were seen once. The V gene is TRBV28, the J gene TRBJ1-2; D might be TRBD1 (6 bases). Sequenced sample: peripheral blood. The clonotype comes from a human donor with acute or convalescent COVID-19. The donor label of this sample is uncertain. DNA for the CDR3: TGTGCCAGCAGCACTCAGGGGCGTCATCCAACTTTCTACTATGGCTACACCTTC. Its protein product is CASSTQGRHPTFYYGYTF.